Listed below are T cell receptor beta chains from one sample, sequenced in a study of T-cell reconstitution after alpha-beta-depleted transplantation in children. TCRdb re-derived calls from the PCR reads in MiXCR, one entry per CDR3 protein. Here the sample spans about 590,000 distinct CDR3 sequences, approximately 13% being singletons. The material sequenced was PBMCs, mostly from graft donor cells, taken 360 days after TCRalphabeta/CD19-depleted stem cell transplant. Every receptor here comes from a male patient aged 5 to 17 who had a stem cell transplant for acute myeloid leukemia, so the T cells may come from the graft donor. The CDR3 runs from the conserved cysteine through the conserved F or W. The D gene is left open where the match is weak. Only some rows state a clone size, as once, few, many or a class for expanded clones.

CSVGLAGGVETQYF,TGCAGCGTTGGACTAGCGGGAGGGGTAGAGACCCAGTACTTC,TRBD2,TRBV29-1,TRBJ2-5,few
CASRRREDTGELFF,TGTGCCAGCAGGAGGCGGGAGGACACCGGGGAGCTGTTTTTT,TRBD2,TRBV12-3/TRBV12-4,TRBJ2-2,many
CASSADGINTDTQYF,TGTGCCAGCAGTGCCGACGGAATAAACACAGATACGCAGTATTTT,NA,TRBV6-4,TRBJ2-3,NA
CSVQAGYEQYF,TGCAGCGTTCAAGCGGGCTACGAGCAGTACTTC,NA,TRBV29-1,TRBJ2-7,few
CSVDGWRRTDTQYF,TGCAGCGTTGACGGATGGAGGCGCACAGATACGCAGTATTTT,NA,TRBV29-1,TRBJ2-3,NA
CSARDDPGPSQETQYF,TGCAGTGCTAGAGACGACCCGGGACCCAGCCAAGAGACCCAGTACTTC,NA,TRBV20-1,TRBJ2-5,many
CASSLNPGDSEAFF,TGTGCCAGCAGCTTAAACCCAGGGGACAGTGAAGCTTTCTTT,TRBD1,TRBV5-5,TRBJ1-1,few
CASSPPLAERSYNEQFF,TGTGCCAGCTCACCACCTCTTGCGGAGCGCTCCTACAATGAGCAGTTCTTC,NA,TRBV18,TRBJ2-1,NA
CATSRGGSQYEQYF,TGTGCCACCAGCAGAGGAGGGAGTCAATACGAGCAGTACTTC,NA,TRBV15,TRBJ2-7,NA
CASSLLTLATYEQYF,TGTGCCAGCAGTTTATTAACCCTGGCGACCTACGAGCAGTACTTC,NA,TRBV28,TRBJ2-7,NA
CASSLLLRGVEAFF,TGCGCCAGCAGCTTGTTATTAAGGGGGGTTGAAGCTTTCTTT,NA,TRBV5-1,TRBJ1-1,few
CASSFPRSGTGELFF,TGTGCCAGCAGTTTCCCCCGTAGTGGCACCGGGGAGCTGTTTTTT,NA,TRBV12-3/TRBV12-4,TRBJ2-2,many
CAWSPLGGGRDNEQFF,TGTGCCTGGAGCCCACTGGGAGGCGGGAGAGACAATGAGCAGTTCTTC,TRBD2,TRBV30,TRBJ2-1,few
CASSPGTREETQYF,TGTGCCAGCAGCCCCGGGACTAGAGAAGAGACCCAGTACTTC,TRBD2,TRBV3-1,TRBJ2-5,many
CATSSDKLNSGANVLTF,TGTGCCACCAGTTCTGACAAACTTAACTCTGGGGCCAACGTCCTGACTTTC,NA,TRBV24-1,TRBJ2-6,few
CASSRNGPGLAGGNEQYF,TGTGCCAGCAGCCGTAACGGACCGGGACTAGCGGGAGGTAACGAGCAGTACTTC,TRBD2,TRBV12-3/TRBV12-4,TRBJ2-7,few
CASSLKGQGRVWTEAFF,TGTGCCAGCAGCTTGAAGGGACAGGGGAGAGTATGGACTGAAGCTTTCTTT,TRBD1,TRBV7-6,TRBJ1-1,few
CATSRDFGVGPRGYNEQFF,TGTGCCACCAGCAGAGATTTCGGTGTGGGACCGAGGGGTTACAATGAGCAGTTCTTC,NA,TRBV15,TRBJ2-1,NA